This T cell receptor (beta chain) was documented in a study of blood T cells in healthy people across ages. Findings of the study overall: It was not known whether donors were CMV positive (a possible confounder of expanded clonotype changes). Both higher diversity and more naive CD4+ cells marked long-lived donors when set against aged donors.

A second PCR of roughly 7 to 11 cycles used a sample-barcoded 5' primer and a J-beta primer mix. All samples gave at least 2.5 million CDR3-containing paired-end reads. Via MiXCR, TCRdb re-called the 5' RACE reads, giving one row per CDR3 protein. This sample yields roughly 1,800,000 distinct CDR3 sequences, of which less than 50% are seen a single time; approximately 2.1% belongs to the top ten. The V gene lost 5 bases and the J gene lost 3 bases, with 12 bases spanning the gap. CDR1 is SGHRS, CDR2 YFSETQ, per germline. CDR3 length: 13 amino acids. Donors were healthy Caucasian individuals from Russia aged roughly 6 to 90. Worth noting for this clonotype: Its antigen is not identified.

The receptor was isolated from a woman in her thirties or forties in good health. This chain links TRBV5-1 with TRBJ2-7, with D perhaps matching TRBD1 (6 bases). The specimen was blood. The CDR3 here is CASSYRDNYEQYF. The CDR3, as DNA: TGCGCCAGCAGTTACCGGGACAACTACGAGCAGTACTTC.